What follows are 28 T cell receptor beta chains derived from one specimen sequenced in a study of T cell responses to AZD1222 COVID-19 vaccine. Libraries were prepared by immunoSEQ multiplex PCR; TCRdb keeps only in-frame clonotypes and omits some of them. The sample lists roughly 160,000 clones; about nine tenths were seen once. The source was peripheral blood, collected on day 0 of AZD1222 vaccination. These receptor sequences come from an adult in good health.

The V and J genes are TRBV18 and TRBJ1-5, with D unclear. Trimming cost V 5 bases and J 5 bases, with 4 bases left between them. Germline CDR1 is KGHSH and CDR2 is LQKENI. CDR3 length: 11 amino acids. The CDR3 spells CASSWDQPQHF. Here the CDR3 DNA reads TGTGCCAGCTCATGGGATCAGCCCCAGCATTTT.

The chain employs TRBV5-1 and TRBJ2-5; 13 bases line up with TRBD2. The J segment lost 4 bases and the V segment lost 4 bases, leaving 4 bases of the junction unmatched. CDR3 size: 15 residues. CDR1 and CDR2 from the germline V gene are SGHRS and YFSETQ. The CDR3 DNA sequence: TGCGCCAGCAGCGACGGACTAGCGGGAGTAGAGACCCAGTACTTC. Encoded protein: CASSDGLAGVETQYF.

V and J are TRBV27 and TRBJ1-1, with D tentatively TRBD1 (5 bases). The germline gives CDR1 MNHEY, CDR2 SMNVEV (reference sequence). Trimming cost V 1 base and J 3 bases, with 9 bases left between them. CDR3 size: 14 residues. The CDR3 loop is CASSLFPGDTEAFF. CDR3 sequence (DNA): TGTGCCAGCAGTTTATTCCCGGGGGACACTGAAGCTTTCTTT.

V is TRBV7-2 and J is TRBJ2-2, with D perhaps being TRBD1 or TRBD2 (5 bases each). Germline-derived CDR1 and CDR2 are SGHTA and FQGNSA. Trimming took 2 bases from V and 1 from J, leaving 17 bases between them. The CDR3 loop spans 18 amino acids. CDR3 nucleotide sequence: TGTGCCAGCAGCTTACTACTAGGGCAGGGTGGGAACACCGGGGAGCTGTTTTTT. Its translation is CASSLLLGQGGNTGELFF.

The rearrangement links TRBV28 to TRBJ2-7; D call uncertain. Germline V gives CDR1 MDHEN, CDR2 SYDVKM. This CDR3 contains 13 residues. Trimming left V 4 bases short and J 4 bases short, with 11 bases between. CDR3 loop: CASSSQAEYEQYF. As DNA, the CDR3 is TGTGCCAGCAGTTCTCAGGCAGAATACGAGCAGTACTTC.

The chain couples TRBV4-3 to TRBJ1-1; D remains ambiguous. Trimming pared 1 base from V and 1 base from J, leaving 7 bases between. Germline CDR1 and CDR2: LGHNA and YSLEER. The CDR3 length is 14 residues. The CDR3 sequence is CASSQVWSNTEAFF. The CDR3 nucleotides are TGCGCCAGCAGCCAAGTATGGTCGAACACTGAAGCTTTCTTT.

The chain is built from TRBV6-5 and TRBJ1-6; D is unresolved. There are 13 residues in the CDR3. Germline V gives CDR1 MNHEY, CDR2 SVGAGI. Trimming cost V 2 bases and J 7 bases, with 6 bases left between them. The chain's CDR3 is CASSYEPNSPLHF. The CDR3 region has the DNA TGTGCCAGCAGTTACGAGCCCAATTCACCCCTCCACTTT.

As DNA, the CDR3 is TGTGCCAGTAGTTTGCCGAGCTCTGGGGCCAACGTCCTGACTTTC. It is translated as CASSLPSSGANVLTF. The J gene is TRBJ2-6, the V gene TRBV19; no reliable D call. From germline, CDR1 is LNHDA and CDR2 SQIVND (reference sequence). This CDR3 region has 15 residues. Trimming removed 5 bases from V and 0 bases from J, with 8 bases in between.

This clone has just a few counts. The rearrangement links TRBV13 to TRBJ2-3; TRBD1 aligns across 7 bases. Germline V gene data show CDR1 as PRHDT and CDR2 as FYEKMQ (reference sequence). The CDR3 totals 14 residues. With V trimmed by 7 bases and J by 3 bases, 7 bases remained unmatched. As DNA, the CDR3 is TGTGCCAGCACGCGACAGGGTGTAACAGATACGCAGTATTTT. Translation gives CASTRQGVTDTQYF.

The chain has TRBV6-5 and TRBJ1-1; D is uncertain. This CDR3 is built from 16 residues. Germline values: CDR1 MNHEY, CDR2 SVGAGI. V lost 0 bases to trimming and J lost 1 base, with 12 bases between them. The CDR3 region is CASSYSVKPSNTEAFF. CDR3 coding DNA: TGTGCCAGCAGTTACTCAGTGAAGCCCTCGAACACTGAAGCTTTCTTT.

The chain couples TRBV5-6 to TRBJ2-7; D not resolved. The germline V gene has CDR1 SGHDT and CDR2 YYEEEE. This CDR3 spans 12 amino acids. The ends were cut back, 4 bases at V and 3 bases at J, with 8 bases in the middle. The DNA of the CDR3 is TGTGCCAGCAGCGGTTCCTTCTACGAGCAGTACTTC. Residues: CASSGSFYEQYF. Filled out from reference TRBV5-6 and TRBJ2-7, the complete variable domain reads DAGVTQSPTHLIKTRGQQVTLRCSPKSGHDTVSWYQQALGQGPQFIFQYYEEEERQRGNFPDRFSGHQFPNYSSELNVNALLLGDSALYLCASSGSFYEQYFGPGTRLTVT.

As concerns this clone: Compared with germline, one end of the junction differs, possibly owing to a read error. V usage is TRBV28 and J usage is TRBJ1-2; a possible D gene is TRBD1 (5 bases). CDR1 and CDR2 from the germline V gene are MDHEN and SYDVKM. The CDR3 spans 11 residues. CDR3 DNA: TGTGCCAGCAGTAGGCAGGGTCGGTGGGGCTTC. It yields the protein CASSRQGRWGF.

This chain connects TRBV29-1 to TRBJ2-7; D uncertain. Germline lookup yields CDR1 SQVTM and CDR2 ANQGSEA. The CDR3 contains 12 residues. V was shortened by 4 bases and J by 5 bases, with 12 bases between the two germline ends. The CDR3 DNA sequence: TGCAGCGTTGTGGGCTCCTCGGACGAGCAGTACTTC. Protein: CSVVGSSDEQYF.

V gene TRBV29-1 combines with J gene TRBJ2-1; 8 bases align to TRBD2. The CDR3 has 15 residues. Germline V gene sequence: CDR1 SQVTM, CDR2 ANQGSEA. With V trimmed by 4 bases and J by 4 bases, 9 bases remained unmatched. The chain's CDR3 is CSVVRTSGPYNEQFF. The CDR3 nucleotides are TGCAGCGTTGTACGAACTAGCGGACCATACAATGAGCAGTTCTTC.

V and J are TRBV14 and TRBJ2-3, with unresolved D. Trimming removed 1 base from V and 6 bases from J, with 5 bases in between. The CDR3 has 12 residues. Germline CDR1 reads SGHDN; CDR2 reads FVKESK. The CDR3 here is CASSQGTDTQYF. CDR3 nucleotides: TGTGCCAGCAGCCAAGGAACGGATACGCAGTATTTT. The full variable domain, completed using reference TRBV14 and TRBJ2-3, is EAGVTQFPSHSVIEKGQTVTLRCDPISGHDNLYWYRRVMGKEIKFLLHFVKESKQDESGMPNNRFLAERTGGTYSTLKVQPAELEDSGVYFCASSQGTDTQYFGPGTRLTVL.

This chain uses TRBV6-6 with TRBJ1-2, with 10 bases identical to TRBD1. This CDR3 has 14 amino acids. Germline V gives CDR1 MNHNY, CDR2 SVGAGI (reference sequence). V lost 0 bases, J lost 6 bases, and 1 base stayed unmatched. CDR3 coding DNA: TGTGCCAGCAGTTACTCGGACAGGGGGAATGGCTACACCTTC. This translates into CASSYSDRGNGYTF.

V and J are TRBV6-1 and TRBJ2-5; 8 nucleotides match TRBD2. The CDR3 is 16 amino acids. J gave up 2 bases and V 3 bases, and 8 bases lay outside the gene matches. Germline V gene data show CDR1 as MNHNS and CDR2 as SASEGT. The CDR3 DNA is TGTGCCAGCAGTGAGGAAGCGGGAGAGGGGCAAGAGACCCAGTACTTC. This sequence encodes CASSEEAGEGQETQYF.

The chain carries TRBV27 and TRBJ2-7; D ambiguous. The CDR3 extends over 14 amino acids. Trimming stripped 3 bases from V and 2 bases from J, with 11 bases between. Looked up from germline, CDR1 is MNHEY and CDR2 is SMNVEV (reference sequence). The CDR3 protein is CASSLQGFPYEQYF. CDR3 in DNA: TGTGCCAGCAGTTTGCAAGGGTTTCCCTACGAGCAGTACTTC.

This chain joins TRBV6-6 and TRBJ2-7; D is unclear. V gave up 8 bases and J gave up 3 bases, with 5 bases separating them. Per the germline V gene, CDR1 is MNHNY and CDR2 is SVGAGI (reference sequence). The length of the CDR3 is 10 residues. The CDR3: CASGSYEQYF. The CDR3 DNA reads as TGTGCCAGCGGTAGCTACGAGCAGTACTTC.

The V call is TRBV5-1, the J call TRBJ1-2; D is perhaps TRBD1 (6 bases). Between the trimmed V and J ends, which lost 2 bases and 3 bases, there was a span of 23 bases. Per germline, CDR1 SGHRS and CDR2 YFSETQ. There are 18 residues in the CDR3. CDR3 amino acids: CASSFGTSLQNLDYGYTF. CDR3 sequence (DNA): TGCGCCAGCAGCTTCGGGACAAGTCTTCAGAACCTTGACTATGGCTACACCTTC.

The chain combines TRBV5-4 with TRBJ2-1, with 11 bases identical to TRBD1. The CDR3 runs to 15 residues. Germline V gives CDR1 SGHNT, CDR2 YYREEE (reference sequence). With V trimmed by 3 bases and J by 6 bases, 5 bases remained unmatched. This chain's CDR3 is CASSSGQGVRNEQFF. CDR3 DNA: TGTGCCAGCAGCTCGGGACAGGGGGTCCGCAATGAGCAGTTCTTC.

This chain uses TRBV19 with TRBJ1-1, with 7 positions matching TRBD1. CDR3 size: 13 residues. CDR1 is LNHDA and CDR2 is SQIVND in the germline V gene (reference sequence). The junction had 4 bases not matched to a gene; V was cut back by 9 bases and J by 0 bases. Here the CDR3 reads CARGDSLNTEAFF. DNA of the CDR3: TGTGCCAGGGGGGACAGCTTGAACACTGAAGCTTTCTTT.

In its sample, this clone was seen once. The CDR3 reads CASDLDGQETQYF. In nucleotides, the CDR3 is TGTGCCAGCGACCTGGACGGCCAAGAGACCCAGTACTTC. J is TRBJ2-5 and V is TRBV2; D unclear. The CDR3 is 13 residues long. V shed 8 bases and J shed 1 base, with 11 bases lying between them. Germline values: CDR1 SNHLY, CDR2 FYNNEI.

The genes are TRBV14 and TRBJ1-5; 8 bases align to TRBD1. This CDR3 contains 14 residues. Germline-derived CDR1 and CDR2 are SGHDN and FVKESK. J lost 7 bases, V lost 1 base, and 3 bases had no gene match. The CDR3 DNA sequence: TGTGCCAGCAGCCAAGGGACAGGGAGGCAGCCCCAGCATTTT. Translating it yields CASSQGTGRQPQHF. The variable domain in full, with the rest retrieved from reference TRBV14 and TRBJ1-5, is EAGVTQFPSHSVIEKGQTVTLRCDPISGHDNLYWYRRVMGKEIKFLLHFVKESKQDESGMPNNRFLAERTGGTYSTLKVQPAELEDSGVYFCASSQGTGRQPQHFGDGTRLSIL.

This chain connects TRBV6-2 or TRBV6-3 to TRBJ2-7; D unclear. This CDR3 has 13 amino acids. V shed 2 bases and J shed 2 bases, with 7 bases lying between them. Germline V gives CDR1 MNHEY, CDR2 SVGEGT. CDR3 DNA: TGTGCCAGCAGTTACGGGGAAGCCTACGAGCAGTACTTC. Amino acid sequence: CASSYGEAYEQYF.

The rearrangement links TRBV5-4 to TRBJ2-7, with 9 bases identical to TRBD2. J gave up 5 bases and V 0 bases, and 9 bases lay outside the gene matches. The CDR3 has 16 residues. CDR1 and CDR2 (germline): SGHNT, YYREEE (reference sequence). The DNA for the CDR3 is TGTGCCAGCAGCTTGGAGCGGGGGGTAGGGCTAGACGAGCAGTACTTC. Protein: CASSLERGVGLDEQYF.

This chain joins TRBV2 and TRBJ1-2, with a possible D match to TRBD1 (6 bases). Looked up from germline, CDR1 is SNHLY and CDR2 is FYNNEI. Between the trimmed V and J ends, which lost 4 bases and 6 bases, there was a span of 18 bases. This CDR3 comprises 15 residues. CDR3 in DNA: TGTGCCAGCAGTGGGGGGACACTCTCTGCGGATGGCTACACCTTC. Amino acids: CASSGGTLSADGYTF.

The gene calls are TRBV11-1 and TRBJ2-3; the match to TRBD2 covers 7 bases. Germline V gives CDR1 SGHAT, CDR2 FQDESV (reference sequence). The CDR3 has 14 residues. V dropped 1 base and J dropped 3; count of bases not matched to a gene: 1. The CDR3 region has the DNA TGTGCCAGCAGCTTAGGGGAGGGGACAGATACGCAGTATTTT. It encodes CASSLGEGTDTQYF.